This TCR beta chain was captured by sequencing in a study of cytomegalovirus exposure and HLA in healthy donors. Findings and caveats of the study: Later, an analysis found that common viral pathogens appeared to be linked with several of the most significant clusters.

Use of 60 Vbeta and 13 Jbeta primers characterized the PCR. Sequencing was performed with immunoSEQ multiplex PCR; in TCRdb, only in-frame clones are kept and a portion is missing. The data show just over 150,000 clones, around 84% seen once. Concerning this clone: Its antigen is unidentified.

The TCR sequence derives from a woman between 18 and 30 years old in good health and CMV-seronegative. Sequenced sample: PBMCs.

Here the CDR3 DNA reads TGCGCCAGCAGCCAAGAGAGCGGGTCCCGCACAGATACGCAGTATTTT. Amino acids: CASSQESGSRTDTQYF. The chain recombines TRBV4-3 with TRBJ2-3; maybe TRBD2 (6 bases). Per germline, CDR1 LGHNA and CDR2 YSLEER. This CDR3 comprises 16 residues. V was pared by 0 bases and J by 1 base, with 11 bases between.